The 24 T cell receptor beta chains presented below share a single source sample, sequenced in a study of blood T cell repertoires in COVID-19. Produced via immunoSEQ multiplex PCR; TCRdb's table is partial and in-frame only. This table has 65,000 to 70,000 clones, about four fifths appearing once. The sequenced sample was peripheral blood. The receptors here all came from a woman aged 60-75 years with acute or convalescent COVID-19.

The CDR3 region has the DNA TGTGCCAGCAGCCAAGCAGGCAGATTCAGTGGCTACACCTTC. Protein sequence: CASSQAGRFSGYTF. The V gene is TRBV3-1 (or the pseudogene TRBV3-2), the J gene TRBJ1-2; D unclear. Germline lookup yields CDR1 LGHDT and CDR2 YNNKEL (reference sequence). V lost 1 base and J lost 7, with 13 bases in between. CDR3 length equals 14 residues.

CDR3 coding DNA: TGTGCCAGCAGCCCGAGGGGGCTCACTGAAGCTTTCTTT. Protein product: CASSPRGLTEAFF. The rearrangement links TRBV7-3 to TRBJ1-1; 7 bases map to TRBD1. Per the germline V gene, CDR1 is SGHTA and CDR2 is FQGTGA. CDR3 length equals 13 residues. V was pared by 5 bases and J by 4 bases, with 4 bases of the junction left unmatched.

The V and J genes are TRBV2 and TRBJ1-5; 7 bases fit TRBD1. The germline V gene encodes CDR1 SNHLY and CDR2 FYNNEI. The CDR3 is 13 amino acids. Germline trimming cut 7 bases from V and 6 bases from J; bases unmatched to any gene: 6. CDR3 residues: CASIRQGGQPQHF. CDR3 coding DNA: TGTGCCAGCATTCGACAGGGTGGTCAGCCCCAGCATTTT. Drawing the rest from reference TRBV2 and TRBJ1-5, the complete variable domain is EPEVTQTPSHQVTQMGQEVILRCVPISNHLYFYWYRQILGQKVEFLVSFYNNEISEKSEIFDDQFSVERPDGSNFTLKIRSTKLEDSAMYFCASIRQGGQPQHFGDGTRLSIL.

The V and J genes are TRBV5-1 and TRBJ1-3; 7 bases map to TRBD1. Germline V gene data show CDR1 as SGHRS and CDR2 as YFSETQ. CDR3 length: 15 amino acids. J lost 0 bases, V lost 1 base, and 1 base had no gene match. The CDR3 here is CASSLQGVSGNTIYF. The CDR3 DNA is TGCGCCAGCAGCTTGCAGGGGGTCTCTGGAAACACCATATATTTT.

The genes are TRBV7-9 and TRBJ1-2, with 7 bases that match TRBD1. Unmatched junction bases numbered 11, after V lost 5 bases and J lost 8 bases. CDR1 and CDR2 from the germline V gene are SEHNR and FQNEAQ (reference sequence). The CDR3 has 14 residues. The CDR3 region has the DNA TGTGCCAGCAGCCCTAAAACGACAGGGACGGGCTACACCTTC. This encodes CASSPKTTGTGYTF. Filled out from reference TRBV7-9 and TRBJ1-2, the complete variable domain reads DTGVSQNPRHKITKRGQNVTFRCDPISEHNRLYWYRQTLGQGPEFLTYFQNEAQLEKSRLLSDRFSAERPKGSFSTLEIQRTEQGDSAMYLCASSPKTTGTGYTFGSGTRLTVV.

The rearrangement links TRBV27 to TRBJ1-5; TRBD1 matches 7 bases. Unmatched junction bases numbered 5, after V lost 5 bases and J lost 4 bases. The germline V gene has CDR1 MNHEY and CDR2 SMNVEV (reference sequence). This CDR3 contains 14 residues. For the CDR3, the DNA is TGTGCCAGCAGTAAAGGGACAGTTAATCAGCCCCAGCATTTT. This translates into CASSKGTVNQPQHF.

The chain combines TRBV29-1 with TRBJ1-2; D is unresolved. Germline V gene lookup returns CDR1 SQVTM and CDR2 ANQGSEA. The CDR3 totals 11 residues. Trimming removed 3 bases from V and 5 bases from J, with 7 bases in between. This chain's CDR3 is CSVDWEYGYTF. The DNA of the CDR3 is TGCAGCGTTGATTGGGAGTATGGCTACACCTTC.

V and J are TRBV5-1 and TRBJ1-2; a weak D match, TRBD1 (6 bases). V was pared by 4 bases and J by 3 bases, with 16 bases between. Germline V lookup: CDR1 SGHRS, CDR2 YFSETQ. This CDR3 region has 15 residues. This CDR3 reads CASSPETGADYGYTF. CDR3 DNA sequence: TGCGCCAGCAGCCCGGAGACAGGCGCCGACTATGGCTACACCTTC.

This clone appeared a few times. The rearrangement links TRBV5-1 to TRBJ2-5; 8 bases fit TRBD1. Losses at the gene ends were 3 bases for V and 5 bases for J; bases not matched to a gene: 12. The CDR3 spans 16 residues. Germline CDR1 is SGHRS and CDR2 is YFSETQ. CDR3 DNA sequence: TGCGCCAGCAGCTCAGGGGGCGTTCACAGGGGGGAGACCCAGTACTTC. It yields the protein CASSSGGVHRGETQYF. Variable domain in full (rest from reference TRBV5-1 and TRBJ2-5): KAGVTQTPRYLIKTRGQQVTLSCSPISGHRSVSWYQQTPGQGLQFLFEYFSETQRNKGNFPGRFSGRQFSNSRSEMNVSTLELGDSALYLCASSSGGVHRGETQYFGPGTRLLVL.

This clone appeared a few times. This rearrangement joins TRBV7-9 to TRBJ1-1, with 7 bases matching TRBD1. CDR1 and CDR2 from the germline V gene are SEHNR and FQNEAQ (reference sequence). V gave up 1 base and J gave up 4 bases; unmatched junction bases: 3. The CDR3 has 14 amino acids. CDR3 in DNA: TGTGCCAGCAGCTTAGGGACAGGAGCCACTGAAGCTTTCTTT. Translation gives CASSLGTGATEAFF.

The chain uses TRBV6-5 and TRBJ1-6, with D uncertain. Deletions cut 8 bases from V and 5 bases from J, with 13 bases between. The CDR3 has 14 amino acids. Germline-derived CDR1 and CDR2 are MNHEY and SVGAGI. Here the CDR3 reads CASWRMADNSPLHF. The CDR3 nucleotides read TGTGCCAGCTGGCGGATGGCAGATAATTCACCCCTCCACTTT.

This chain uses TRBV6-5 with TRBJ1-2; D may be TRBD1 (5 bases). The germline V gene has CDR1 MNHEY and CDR2 SVGAGI. The V end was cut by 6 bases, the J end by 0 bases, with 14 bases between. This CDR3 has 15 amino acids. CDR3 sequence reads: CASRTGGGSNYGYTF. In DNA, the CDR3 is TGTGCCAGCAGAACGGGGGGGGGATCTAACTATGGCTACACCTTC.

This chain links TRBV5-1 with TRBJ2-7; TRBD1 aligns across 10 bases. Trimming took 1 base from V and 4 from J; bases not matched to a gene: 11. Germline lookup yields CDR1 SGHRS and CDR2 YFSETQ. The CDR3 has 17 amino acids. In nucleotides, the CDR3 is TGCGCCAGCAGCTTGATCCGCGGGACAGGGGCCCTTTACGAGCAGTACTTC. Translation gives CASSLIRGTGALYEQYF.

The table lists this clone with a few counts. This chain uses TRBV29-1 with TRBJ2-3; D perhaps matches TRBD1 (6 bases). The CDR3 loop spans 13 amino acids. Germline V lookup: CDR1 SQVTM, CDR2 ANQGSEA. V shed 6 bases and J shed 2 bases, with 12 bases lying between them. Here the CDR3 reads CSVRDTNTDTQYF. The CDR3 region has the DNA TGCAGCGTCCGGGACACTAACACAGATACGCAGTATTTT.

The V gene is TRBV5-5, the J gene TRBJ1-4, with D tentatively TRBD1 (5 bases). The CDR3 covers 15 residues. The germline gives CDR1 SGHKS, CDR2 YYEKEE (reference sequence). V was clipped by 0 bases and J by 2 bases, with 8 bases between them. The CDR3 coding sequence is TGTGCCAGCAGCTTGGAGGGACTGACTAATGAAAAACTGTTTTTT. As protein: CASSLEGLTNEKLFF.

A few counts support this clone. The J gene is TRBJ2-5, the V gene TRBV7-2; TRBD1 aligns across 7 bases. With 6 bases clipped from V and 2 bases from J, the junction kept 3 bases outside the gene matches. This CDR3 has 13 amino acids. CDR1 is SGHTA and CDR2 is FQGNSA in the germline V gene. Here the CDR3 reads CASSWTGQETQYF. CDR3 in DNA: TGTGCCAGCAGTTGGACAGGTCAAGAGACCCAGTACTTC.

The chain joins TRBV19 to TRBJ1-5; tentative D call: TRBD1 (6 bases). The CDR3 runs 16 residues. Trimming pared 2 bases from V and 7 bases from J, leaving 18 bases between. Germline V gene data show CDR1 as LNHDA and CDR2 as SQIVND (reference sequence). The CDR3 DNA follows: TGTGCCAGTAGTATACTACAGACAGGCGTGGGGCAGCCCCAGCATTTT. Residues: CASSILQTGVGQPQHF.

The chain uses TRBV27 and TRBJ2-7; 8 bases map to TRBD2. The germline V gene has CDR1 MNHEY and CDR2 SMNVEV (reference sequence). The CDR3 spans 13 residues. Trimming cost V 10 bases and J 4 bases; bases outside gene matches: 9. The CDR3 DNA reads TGTGCCACCCTGGGAGCGGGGGATTACGAGCAGTACTTC. It specifies CATLGAGDYEQYF.

This clone was seen only once. The V and J genes are TRBV11-2 and TRBJ1-2; D might be TRBD1 (5 bases). Germline V gives CDR1 SGHAT, CDR2 FQNNGV. The V gene lost 1 base and the J gene lost 6 bases, with 9 bases spanning the gap. CDR3 length: 13 residues. The DNA for the CDR3 is TGTGCCAGCAGCTTAGCAGGGTCGGATGGCTACACCTTC. Its protein product is CASSLAGSDGYTF.

This chain links TRBV19 with TRBJ1-2, with D possibly TRBD1 on 5 matching bases. Germline V lookup: CDR1 LNHDA, CDR2 SQIVND (reference sequence). The CDR3 consists of 18 residues. Trimming shortened V by 5 bases and J by 4 bases, and 26 bases separated the two germline ends. The DNA of the CDR3 is TGTGCCAGTAGTTCTCACCCGGGGGTGGCAGCGAAGGGCTATGGCTACACCTTC. It is translated as CASSSHPGVAAKGYGYTF.

This chain uses TRBV2 with TRBJ1-1; 11 nucleotides line up with TRBD1. The CDR3 covers 16 residues. Germline V CDR1 and CDR2: SNHLY, FYNNEI. V lost 6 bases to trimming and J lost 4 bases; unmatched junction nucleotides: 10. Written as DNA, the CDR3 is TGTGCCAGCAGCTTTAGCGGACAGGGGGCGCGCACTGAAGCTTTCTTT. This codes for CASSFSGQGARTEAFF.

The chain joins TRBV6-5 to TRBJ1-1; TRBD1 matches at 9 bases. This CDR3 has 16 amino acids. V gave up 4 bases and J gave up 1 base; unmatched junction bases: 7. Germline V CDR1 and CDR2: MNHEY, SVGAGI. The CDR3: CASSLGQGYANTEAFF. The CDR3 DNA follows: TGTGCCAGCAGTTTAGGACAGGGGTACGCGAACACTGAAGCTTTCTTT.

The CDR3 region is CASKPGQAVYGYTF. The CDR3, as DNA: TGTGCCAGTAAACCGGGACAGGCAGTATATGGCTACACCTTC. The V call is TRBV19, the J call TRBJ1-2; TRBD1 matches 8 bases. Per the germline V gene, CDR1 is LNHDA and CDR2 is SQIVND (reference sequence). The CDR3 runs 14 residues. The trim removed 7 bases at V and 5 bases at J, leaving 9 bases unmatched.

The rearrangement joins TRBV6-1 to TRBJ1-2, with TRBD1 identical over 9 bases. CDR1 MNHNS and CDR2 SASEGT come from the germline V gene. The CDR3 is 16 residues long. The junction had 5 bases not matched to a gene; V was cut back by 0 bases and J by 3 bases. For the CDR3, the DNA is TGTGCCAGCAGTGAAGCGGGGACAGGGCGGCACTATGGCTACACCTTC. It yields the protein CASSEAGTGRHYGYTF.